Shown below are 14 T cell receptor beta chains from a single sample sequenced in a study of T cell responses to AZD1222 COVID-19 vaccine (dated by TCRdb to 2020 to 2023). The time point tag for this specimen amounts to: baseline before first vaccination. The method was the immunoSEQ multiplex PCR assay. The table comes from immuneACCESS by way of TCRdb, which keeps in-frame sequences with V and J called. Part of the clones is missing from these tables; in studies checked, under half for an unresolved V gene and the rest for unknown reasons. The sample contains roughly 160,000 clones, 90% of them found a single time. About 1.6% of the sample rests with the top ten. The sample was peripheral blood, taken on day 0 of AZD1222 vaccination. All receptors derive from an adult in good health.

The V gene is TRBV27, the J gene TRBJ2-7; no definite D call. Germline V lookup: CDR1 MNHEY, CDR2 SMNVEV (reference sequence). There are 15 residues in the CDR3. With 8 bases removed from V and 0 bases from J, the gap between germline ends came to 17 bases. CDR3 amino acids: CASGPSGVGSYEQYF. The CDR3 DNA sequence: TGTGCCAGCGGCCCCTCTGGGGTGGGCTCCTACGAGCAGTACTTC.

J is TRBJ2-3 and V is TRBV19; TRBD2 matches 10 bases. CDR1 LNHDA and CDR2 SQIVND come from the germline V gene (reference sequence). V was clipped by 4 bases and J by 3 bases; unmatched bases: 4. The CDR3 is 15 residues long. The CDR3 is CASSKSSGGTDTQYF. DNA of the CDR3: TGTGCCAGTAGTAAATCTAGCGGGGGAACAGATACGCAGTATTTT.

The chain joins TRBV3-1 (or the pseudogene TRBV3-2) to TRBJ2-3; 12 bases fit TRBD2. Germline-derived CDR1 and CDR2 are LGHDT and YNNKEL (reference sequence). This CDR3 spans 18 amino acids. With 3 bases clipped from V and 6 bases from J, the junction kept 13 bases outside the gene matches. Here the CDR3 DNA reads TGTGCCAGCAGCCACGCTAGCGGGGGGGGGACCTGGCCGGATACGCAGTATTTT. Translation: CASSHASGGGTWPDTQYF.

The chain uses TRBV2 and TRBJ2-7; D is perhaps TRBD1 (6 bases). Germline CDR1 reads SNHLY; CDR2 reads FYNNEI. With 7 bases removed from V and 2 bases from J, the gap between germline ends came to 12 bases. This CDR3 is built from 13 residues. CDR3 residues: CASTGTHPYEQYF. The CDR3 DNA follows: TGTGCCAGCACCGGGACACATCCCTACGAGCAGTACTTC.

The V gene is TRBV5-4, the J gene TRBJ2-5, with 10 nucleotides matching TRBD1. This CDR3 region has 16 residues. The germline V gene encodes CDR1 SGHNT and CDR2 YYREEE (reference sequence). V dropped 1 base and J dropped 1; count of bases not matched to a gene: 4. The CDR3 spells CASSLRDRGSQETQYF. Here the CDR3 DNA reads TGTGCCAGCAGCTTGAGGGACAGGGGTTCCCAAGAGACCCAGTACTTC.

In this sample, this clone is medium-sized. The V and J genes are TRBV28 and TRBJ2-7; perhaps TRBD2 as D (5 bases). The CDR3 runs 15 residues. Per germline, CDR1 MDHEN and CDR2 SYDVKM. Trimming removed 3 bases from V and 4 bases from J, with 16 bases in between. CDR3 sequence reads: CASSFYFKEVYEQYF. The CDR3 coding sequence is TGTGCCAGCAGTTTTTATTTCAAGGAGGTTTACGAGCAGTACTTC.

The chain couples TRBV7-2 to TRBJ1-4, with no clear D. Trimming removed 8 bases at V and 4 bases at J, with 20 bases between. The germline CDR1 and CDR2 sequences are SGHTA and FQGNSA. The CDR3 has 16 amino acids. This CDR3 reads CASSGPLRGLNEKLFF. CDR3 coding DNA: TGTGCCAGCTCAGGTCCGCTTCGAGGCCTTAATGAAAAACTGTTTTTT.

This clone was counted between two and nine times. V is TRBV11-2 and J is TRBJ1-2, with unresolved D. The CDR3 contains 14 residues. V lost 0 bases to trimming and J lost 8 bases, with 13 bases between them. Germline V gene data show CDR1 as SGHAT and CDR2 as FQNNGV. CDR3: CASSLEAGGGGYTF. In DNA, the CDR3 is TGTGCCAGCAGCTTAGAAGCAGGAGGTGGAGGCTACACCTTC. The entire variable domain, with the rest obtained from reference TRBV11-2 and TRBJ1-2, is as follows: EAGVAQSPRYKIIEKRQSVAFWCNPISGHATLYWYQQILGQGPKLLIQFQNNGVVDDSQLPKDRFSAERLKGVDSTLKIQPAKLEDSAVYLCASSLEAGGGGYTFGSGTRLTVV.

The V call is TRBV5-1, the J call TRBJ1-2, with 9 bases fitting TRBD1. The trim removed 4 bases at V and 8 bases at J, leaving 9 bases unmatched. The germline V gene has CDR1 SGHRS and CDR2 YFSETQ. This CDR3 contains 14 residues. CDR3 bases: TGCGCCAGCAGCATCCAACAGGGGGCTTTGGGCTACACCTTC. As protein: CASSIQQGALGYTF.

The chain couples TRBV23-1 to TRBJ2-7, with a weak D call TRBD1 (5 bases). TRBV23-1 has ORF status, its function being uncertain. This CDR3 has 15 amino acids. V was shortened by 0 bases and J by 3 bases, with 12 bases between the two germline ends. CDR3: CASSQSQGRIYEQYF. CDR3 DNA sequence: TGCGCCAGCAGTCAATCTCAGGGAAGGATCTACGAGCAGTACTTC.

This chain connects TRBV2 to TRBJ2-7, with 9 bases aligning to TRBD2. The CDR3 runs to 15 residues. Per germline, CDR1 SNHLY and CDR2 FYNNEI. The V segment lost 7 bases and the J segment 2 bases; nucleotides outside the gene matches: 9. CDR3 loop: CASKVSSGGPYEQYF. Written as DNA, the CDR3 is TGTGCCAGCAAAGTGAGTAGCGGGGGCCCCTACGAGCAGTACTTC.

V gene TRBV7-3 combines with J gene TRBJ1-1; 7 bases map to TRBD1. The length of the CDR3 is 14 residues. Germline CDR1 SGHTA, CDR2 FQGTGA. V shed 1 base and J 7 bases; nucleotides not matched to a gene: 6. The CDR3 DNA is TGTGCCAGCAGCTTAAGCACAGGGGAGGGTGAAGCTTTCTTT. Its protein is CASSLSTGEGEAFF.

This chain links TRBV18 with TRBJ2-1; 8 bases match TRBD1. The CDR3 is 13 residues long. Germline CDR1 reads KGHSH; CDR2 reads LQKENI. J was trimmed by 6 bases and V by 6 bases; bases with no gene match: 4. The DNA for the CDR3 is TGTGCCAGCTCCCCTGGACAGGGCAATGAGCAGTTCTTC. The encoded protein is CASSPGQGNEQFF. Full variable domain (rest looked up from reference TRBV18 and TRBJ2-1): NAGVMQNPRHLVRRRGQEARLRCSPMKGHSHVYWYRQLPEEGLKFMVYLQKENIIDESGMPKERFSAEFPKEGPSILRIQQVVRGDSAAYFCASSPGQGNEQFFGPGTRLTVL.

This clone was observed a few times. The rearrangement joins TRBV4-1 to TRBJ1-4; possibly TRBD1 for D (6 bases). The CDR3 length is 16 residues. Trimming took off 1 base at V and 8 bases at J, with 17 bases between the two ends. Germline-derived CDR1 and CDR2 are MGHRA and YSYEKL. CDR3 loop: CASSQGPLARGEKLFF. CDR3 DNA sequence: TGCGCCAGCAGCCAAGGCCCCCTGGCCAGGGGCGAAAAACTGTTTTTT.